This T cell receptor beta chain originates from a study of blood T cell repertoires in COVID-19. Study at large: The study drew acute and convalescent COVID-19 samples from the United States, Italy and Spain.

Sequencing used immunoSEQ multiplex PCR; TCRdb keeps in-frame clones, though not all of them. Among 70,000 or so clones listed, under 90% were seen once. In regard to this clone: One junction end does not reproduce the germline sequence, and a read error may be involved.

CDR3 length: 15 amino acids. Germline V gene lookup returns CDR1 SSHAT and CDR2 FNYEAQ (reference sequence). This sequence joins TRBV7-7 and TRBJ2-1, with 9 bases aligning to TRBD2. The sample comprised peripheral blood. The clonotype comes from a man in his sixties or seventies with active or convalescent COVID-19. This chain's CDR3 is CASSPGGGVYNEQFF. CDR3 in DNA: TGTGCTAGCAGCCCAGGCGGGGGGGTGTACAATGAGCAGTTCTTC.